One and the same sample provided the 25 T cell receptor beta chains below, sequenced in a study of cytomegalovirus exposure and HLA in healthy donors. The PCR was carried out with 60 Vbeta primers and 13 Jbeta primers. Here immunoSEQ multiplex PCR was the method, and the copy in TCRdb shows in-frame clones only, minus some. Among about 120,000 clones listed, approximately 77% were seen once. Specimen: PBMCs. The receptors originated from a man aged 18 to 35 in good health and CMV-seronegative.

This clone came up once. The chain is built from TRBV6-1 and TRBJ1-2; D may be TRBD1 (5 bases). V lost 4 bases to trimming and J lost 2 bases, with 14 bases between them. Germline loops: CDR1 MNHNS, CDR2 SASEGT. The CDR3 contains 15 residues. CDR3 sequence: CASSGGDGVNYGYTF. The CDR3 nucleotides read TGTGCCAGCAGTGGGGGGGACGGGGTAAACTATGGCTACACCTTC.

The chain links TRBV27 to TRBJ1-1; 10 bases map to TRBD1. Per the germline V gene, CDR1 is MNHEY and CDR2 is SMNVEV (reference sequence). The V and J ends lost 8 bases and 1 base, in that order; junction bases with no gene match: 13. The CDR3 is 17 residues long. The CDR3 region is CASAPRQGALWNTEAFF. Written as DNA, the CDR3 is TGTGCCAGCGCCCCCCGACAGGGGGCCCTCTGGAACACTGAAGCTTTCTTT.

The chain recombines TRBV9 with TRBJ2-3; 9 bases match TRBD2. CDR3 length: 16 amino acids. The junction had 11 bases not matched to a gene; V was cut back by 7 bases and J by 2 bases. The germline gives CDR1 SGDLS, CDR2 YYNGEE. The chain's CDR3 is CASHIAGEEYTDTQYF. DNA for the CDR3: TGTGCCAGCCATATAGCGGGGGAAGAATACACAGATACGCAGTATTTT.

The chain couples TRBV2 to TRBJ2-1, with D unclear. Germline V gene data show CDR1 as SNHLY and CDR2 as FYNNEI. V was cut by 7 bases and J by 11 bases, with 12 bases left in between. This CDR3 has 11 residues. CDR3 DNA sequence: TGTGCCAGCACGCTAGTCGGTAAGCAGTTCTTC. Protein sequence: CASTLVGKQFF. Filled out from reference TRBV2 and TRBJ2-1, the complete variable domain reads EPEVTQTPSHQVTQMGQEVILRCVPISNHLYFYWYRQILGQKVEFLVSFYNNEISEKSEIFDDQFSVERPDGSNFTLKIRSTKLEDSAMYFCASTLVGKQFFGPGTRLTVL.

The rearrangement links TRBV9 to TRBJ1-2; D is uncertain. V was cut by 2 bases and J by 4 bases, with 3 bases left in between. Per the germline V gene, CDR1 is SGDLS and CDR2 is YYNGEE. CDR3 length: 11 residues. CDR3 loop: CASSVGYGYTF. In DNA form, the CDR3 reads TGTGCCAGCAGCGTCGGCTATGGCTACACCTTC. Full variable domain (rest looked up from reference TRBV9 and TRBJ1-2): DSGVTQTPKHLITATGQRVTLRCSPRSGDLSVYWYQQSLDQGLQFLIQYYNGEERAKGNILERFSAQQFPDLHSELNLSSLELGDSALYFCASSVGYGYTFGSGTRLTVV.

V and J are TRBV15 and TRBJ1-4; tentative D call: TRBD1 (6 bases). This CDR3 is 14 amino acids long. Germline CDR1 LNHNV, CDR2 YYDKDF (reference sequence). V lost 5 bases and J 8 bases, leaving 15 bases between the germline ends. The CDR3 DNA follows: TGTGCCACCAGCGGCAGACAGGTTCAGGAAAAACTGTTTTTT. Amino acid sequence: CATSGRQVQEKLFF. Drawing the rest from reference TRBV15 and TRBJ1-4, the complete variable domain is DAMVIQNPRYQVTQFGKPVTLSCSQTLNHNVMYWYQQKSSQAPKLLFHYYDKDFNNEADTPDNFQSRRPNTSFCFLDIRSPGLGDTAMYLCATSGRQVQEKLFFGSGTQLSVL.

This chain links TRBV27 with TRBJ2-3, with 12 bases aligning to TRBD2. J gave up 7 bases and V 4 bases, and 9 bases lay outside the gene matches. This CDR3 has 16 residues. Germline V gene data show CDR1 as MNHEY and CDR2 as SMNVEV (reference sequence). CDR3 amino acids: CASSYLAGGPVNTQYF. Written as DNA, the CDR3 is TGTGCCAGCAGTTATCTAGCGGGGGGGCCAGTAAATACGCAGTATTTT.

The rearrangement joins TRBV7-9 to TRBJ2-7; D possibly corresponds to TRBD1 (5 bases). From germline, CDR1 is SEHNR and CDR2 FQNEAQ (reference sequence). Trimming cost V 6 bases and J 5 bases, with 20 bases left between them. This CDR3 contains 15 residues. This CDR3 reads CASRGPTDLLNEQYF. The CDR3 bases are TGTGCCAGCAGAGGGCCGACAGACCTCCTGAACGAGCAGTACTTC.

This CDR3 reads CASSLTLAGEETQYF. Here the CDR3 DNA reads TGTGCCAGCAGCTTAACACTAGCGGGGGAAGAGACCCAGTACTTC. The V gene is TRBV7-9, the J gene TRBJ2-5, with 11 bases aligning to TRBD2. V was clipped by 2 bases and J by 3 bases; unmatched bases: 2. The CDR3 runs 15 residues. Germline V CDR1 and CDR2: SEHNR, FQNEAQ (reference sequence).

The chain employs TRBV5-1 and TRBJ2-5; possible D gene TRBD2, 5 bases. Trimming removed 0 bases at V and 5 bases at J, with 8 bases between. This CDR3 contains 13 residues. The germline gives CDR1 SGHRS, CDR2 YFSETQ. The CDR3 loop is CASSLAGMETQYF. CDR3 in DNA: TGCGCCAGCAGCTTGGCGGGGATGGAGACCCAGTACTTC.

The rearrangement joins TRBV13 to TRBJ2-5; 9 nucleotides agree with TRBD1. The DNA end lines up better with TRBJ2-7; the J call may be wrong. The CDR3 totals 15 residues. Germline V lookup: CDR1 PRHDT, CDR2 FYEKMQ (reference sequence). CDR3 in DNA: TGTGCCAGCAGCACAGTGGGACAGGGTATCTACGAGCAGTACTTC. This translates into CASSTVGQGIYEQYF.

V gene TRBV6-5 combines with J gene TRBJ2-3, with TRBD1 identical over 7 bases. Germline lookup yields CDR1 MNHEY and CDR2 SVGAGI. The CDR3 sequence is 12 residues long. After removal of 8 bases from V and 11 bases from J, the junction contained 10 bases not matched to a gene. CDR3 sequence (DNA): TGTGCCAGCGGGGACAGTTTGATGTTGCAGTATTTT. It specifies CASGDSLMLQYF.

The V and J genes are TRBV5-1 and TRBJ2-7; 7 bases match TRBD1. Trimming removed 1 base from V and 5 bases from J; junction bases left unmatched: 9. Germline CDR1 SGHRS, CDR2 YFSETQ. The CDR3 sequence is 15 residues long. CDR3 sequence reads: CASSLPTGTVDEQYF. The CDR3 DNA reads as TGCGCCAGCAGCTTGCCTACCGGGACAGTCGACGAGCAGTACTTC.

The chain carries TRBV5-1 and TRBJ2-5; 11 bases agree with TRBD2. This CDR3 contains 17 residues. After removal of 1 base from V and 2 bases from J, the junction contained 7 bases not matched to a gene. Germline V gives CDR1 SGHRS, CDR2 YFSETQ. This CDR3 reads CASSLRLAGGRQETQYF. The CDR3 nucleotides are TGCGCCAGCAGCTTGCGTCTAGCGGGGGGCAGACAAGAGACCCAGTACTTC.

The CDR3 sequence is CASSPLTGDSYEQYF. CDR3 nucleotides: TGTGCCAGCAGCCCTTTGACGGGGGATTCCTACGAGCAGTACTTC. The chain employs TRBV7-6 and TRBJ2-7, with D possibly being TRBD2 (6 bases). Germline CDR1 SGHVS, CDR2 FNYEAQ. The CDR3 is 15 residues long. V was cut by 5 bases and J by 1 base, with 15 bases left in between.

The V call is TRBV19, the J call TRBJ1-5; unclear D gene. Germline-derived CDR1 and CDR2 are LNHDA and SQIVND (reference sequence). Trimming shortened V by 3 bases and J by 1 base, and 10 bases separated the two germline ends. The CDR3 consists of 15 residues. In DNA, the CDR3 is TGTGCCAGTAGTATTTCTGGCGGCAGCAATCAGCCCCAGCATTTT. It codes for CASSISGGSNQPQHF.

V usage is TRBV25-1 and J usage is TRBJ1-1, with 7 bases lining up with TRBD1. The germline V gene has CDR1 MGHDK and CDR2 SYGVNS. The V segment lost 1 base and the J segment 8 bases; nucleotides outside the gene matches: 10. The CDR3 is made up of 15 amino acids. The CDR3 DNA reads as TGTGCCAGCAGTGAATTTGGGACAGACCAGGGGGAAGCTTTCTTT. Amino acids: CASSEFGTDQGEAFF.

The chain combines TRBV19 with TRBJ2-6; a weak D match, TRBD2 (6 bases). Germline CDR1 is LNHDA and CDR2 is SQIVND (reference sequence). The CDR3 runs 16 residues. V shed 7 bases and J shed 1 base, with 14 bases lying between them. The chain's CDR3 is CASTKWGESGANVLTF. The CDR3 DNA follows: TGTGCCAGTACCAAATGGGGGGAGTCTGGGGCCAACGTCCTGACTTTC.

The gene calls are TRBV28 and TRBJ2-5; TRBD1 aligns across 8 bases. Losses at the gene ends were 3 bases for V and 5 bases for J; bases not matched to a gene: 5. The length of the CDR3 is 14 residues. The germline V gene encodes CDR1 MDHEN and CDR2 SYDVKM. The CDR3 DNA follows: TGTGCCAGCAGTTTTGGACAGGGTAGGGAGACCCAGTACTTC. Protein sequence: CASSFGQGRETQYF.

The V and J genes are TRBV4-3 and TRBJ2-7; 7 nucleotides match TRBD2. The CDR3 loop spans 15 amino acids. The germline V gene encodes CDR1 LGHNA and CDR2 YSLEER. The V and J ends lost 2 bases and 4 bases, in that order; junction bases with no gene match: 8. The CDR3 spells CASSQLGLDGYEQYF. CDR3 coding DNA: TGCGCCAGCAGCCAACTAGGACTAGACGGGTACGAGCAGTACTTC.

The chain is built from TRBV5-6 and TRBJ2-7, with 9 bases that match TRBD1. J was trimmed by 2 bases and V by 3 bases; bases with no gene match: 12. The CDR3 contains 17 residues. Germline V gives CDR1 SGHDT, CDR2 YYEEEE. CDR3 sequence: CASSSYPPGQGAYEQYF. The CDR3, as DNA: TGTGCCAGCAGCTCGTACCCGCCGGGACAGGGTGCCTACGAGCAGTACTTC.

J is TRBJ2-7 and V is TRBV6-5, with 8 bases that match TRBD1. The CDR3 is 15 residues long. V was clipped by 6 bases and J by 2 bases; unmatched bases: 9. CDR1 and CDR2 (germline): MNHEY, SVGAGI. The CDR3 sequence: CASSLFGTGPYEQYF. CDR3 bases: TGTGCCAGCAGCTTATTCGGGACAGGCCCCTACGAGCAGTACTTC.

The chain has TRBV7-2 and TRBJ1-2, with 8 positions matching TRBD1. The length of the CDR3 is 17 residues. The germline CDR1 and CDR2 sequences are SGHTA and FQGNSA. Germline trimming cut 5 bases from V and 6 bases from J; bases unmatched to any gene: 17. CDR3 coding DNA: TGTGCCAGCAGCGAACGCCCCGGGACAGGCTTAAAGGATGGCTACACCTTC. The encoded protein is CASSERPGTGLKDGYTF.

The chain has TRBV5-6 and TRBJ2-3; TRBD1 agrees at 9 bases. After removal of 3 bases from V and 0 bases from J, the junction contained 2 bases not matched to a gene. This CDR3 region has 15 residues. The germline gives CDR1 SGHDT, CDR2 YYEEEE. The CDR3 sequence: CASSWDRASTDTQYF. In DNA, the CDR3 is TGTGCCAGCAGCTGGGACAGGGCGAGCACAGATACGCAGTATTTT. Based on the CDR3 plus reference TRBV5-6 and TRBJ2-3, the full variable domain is DAGVTQSPTHLIKTRGQQVTLRCSPKSGHDTVSWYQQALGQGPQFIFQYYEEEERQRGNFPDRFSGHQFPNYSSELNVNALLLGDSALYLCASSWDRASTDTQYFGPGTRLTVL.

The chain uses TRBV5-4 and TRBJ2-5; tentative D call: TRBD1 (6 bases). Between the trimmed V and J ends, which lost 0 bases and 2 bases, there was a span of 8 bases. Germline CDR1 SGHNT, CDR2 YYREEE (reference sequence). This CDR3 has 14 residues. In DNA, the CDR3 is TGTGCCAGCAGCTTGGGACAGGCACAAGAGACCCAGTACTTC. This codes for CASSLGQAQETQYF.